A single T cell receptor (beta chain) is shown here with its context. The antigen is unknown. This entry comes from a study of cytotoxic CD8 clonotypes in ibrutinib-treated CLL. The overall study: Investigators collected response samples after a median 12 months of treatment, range 6 to 36. Notes on the study in general: Clonality went higher at ibrutinib response and then dropped back toward baseline at progression.

CDR1 and CDR2 (germline): SGHRS, YFSETQ. The CDR3 sequence is 18 residues long. Trimming removed 4 bases at V and 0 bases at J, with 20 bases between. TCRdb's copy holds only in-frame clones and misses some; the assay was immunoSEQ multiplex PCR. The top ten clones hold 2.5% to 3.5% of a sample with approximately 130,000 clones, around four fifths of them seen once. Frozen PBMC stocks contributed 2 to 2.5 micrograms of genomic DNA to the TCR beta libraries. The sample was PBMCs, taken after 24 months of ibrutinib treatment. The receptor's source is a human donor with chronic lymphocytic leukemia. V gene TRBV5-1 combines with J gene TRBJ1-3, with D perhaps TRBD1 (5 bases). Written as DNA, the CDR3 is TGCGCCAGCAGCCCCAGCGGGGGGAAATCCTTCTCTGGAAACACCATATATTTT. Protein: CASSPSGGKSFSGNTIYF.